The present T cell receptor beta chain was sequenced within a study of blood T cell repertoires in COVID-19. This CDR3 region has 13 residues. Germline CDR1 WSHSY, CDR2 SAAADI. Notes on this clone: Compared with germline, one end of the junction differs, possibly owing to a read error.

Assay: immunoSEQ multiplex PCR; the TCRdb copy retains only in-frame clones and omits some. The sample consists of around 100,000 clones, roughly nine tenths of them appearing once. The rearrangement joins TRBV10-2 to TRBJ1-4; D possibly corresponds to TRBD1 (5 bases). This TCR was recovered from a man aged 50 to 60 with acute or convalescent COVID-19. Source material: peripheral blood. CDR3 sequence: CASSESARGNSLF. The CDR3 bases are TGCGCCAGCAGTGAGTCCGCCCGGGGGAACTCTCTTTTT.